One sample yielded the 27 T cell receptor beta chains listed below, sequenced in a study of CD8 T cells in ankylosing spondylitis. TCRdb re-called the 5' RACE reads with MiXCR, one entry per CDR3 protein. The repertoire holds more than 150,000 distinct CDR3 sequences, with 15% to 20% as singletons. The specimen sequenced was blood, either unsorted or a sorted T cell fraction (not recorded which). The source is a male donor aged 10-30 years with ankylosing spondylitis or in good health (not recorded which).

The CDR3 loop reads CASSEGLAGWAGELFF. The CDR3 DNA reads as TGTGCCAGCAGTGAAGGACTAGCGGGGTGGGCAGGGGAGCTGTTTTTT. The chain has TRBV25-1 and TRBJ2-2; 12 nucleotides align to TRBD2. With 2 bases clipped from V and 8 bases from J, the junction kept 6 bases outside the gene matches. This CDR3 has 16 residues. Germline V gene lookup returns CDR1 MGHDK and CDR2 SYGVNS.

The rearrangement uses TRBV11-3 and TRBJ2-1; D uncertain. Germline assignment: CDR1 SGHNT and CDR2 YENEEA. The V gene lost 5 bases and the J gene lost 9 bases, with 14 bases spanning the gap. The CDR3 spans 13 residues. The CDR3 DNA is TGTGCCAGCAGCGCGAGCGCTTCTGGTGAGCAGTTCTTC. Amino acid sequence: CASSASASGEQFF.

This clonotype was counted at least ten times. The chain recombines TRBV27 with TRBJ2-2; D is uncertain. The CDR3 loop spans 18 amino acids. Trimming pared 6 bases from V and 0 bases from J, leaving 20 bases between. CDR1 is MNHEY, CDR2 SMNVEV, per germline (reference sequence). CDR3 region: CASSLSQTLFANTGELFF. CDR3 DNA sequence: TGTGCCAGCAGCCTGAGCCAGACTTTGTTTGCGAACACCGGGGAGCTGTTTTTT.

This clonotype was detected only a few times. This chain joins TRBV27 and TRBJ2-7, with D hard to call. Trimming pared 4 bases from V and 1 base from J, leaving 11 bases between. In germline, CDR1 is MNHEY, CDR2 SMNVEV (reference sequence). This CDR3 spans 14 amino acids. This chain's CDR3 is CASSCTDPSYEQYV. The CDR3 nucleotides read TGTGCCAGCAGTTGTACCGACCCTTCCTACGAGCAGTACGTC.

There are many counts of this clonotype. The chain recombines TRBV7-8 with TRBJ2-5; 10 positions agree with TRBD1. Per germline, CDR1 SGHVS and CDR2 FQNEAQ. Trimming took 6 bases from V and 0 from J; bases not matched to a gene: 7. The CDR3 consists of 16 residues. CDR3 amino acids: CASRRGQGVYQETQYF. The CDR3 coding sequence is TGTGCCAGCAGGCGAGGACAGGGGGTTTACCAAGAGACCCAGTACTTC.

The sample holds many counts of this clonotype. The V gene is TRBV2, the J gene TRBJ1-5, with 9 bases fitting TRBD1. The germline gives CDR1 SNHLY, CDR2 FYNNEI. This CDR3 contains 14 residues. V lost 6 bases to trimming and J lost 6 bases; unmatched junction nucleotides: 6. The CDR3 is CASRGDRAGQPQHF. The CDR3 DNA follows: TGTGCCAGCAGAGGGGACAGGGCGGGTCAGCCCCAGCATTTT.

This clonotype was recorded at least ten times. The gene calls are TRBV28 and TRBJ2-3, with 9 bases matching TRBD1. The CDR3 sequence is 11 residues long. The V and J ends lost 7 bases and 12 bases, in that order; junction bases with no gene match: 5. Per germline, CDR1 MDHEN and CDR2 SYDVKM. This chain's CDR3 is CASTEDRGQYF. In nucleotides, the CDR3 is TGTGCCAGCACGGAGGACAGGGGACAGTATTTT.

This clonotype has a count of ten or more. This sequence joins TRBV7-3 and TRBJ2-1; 12 bases agree with TRBD1. In germline, CDR1 is SGHTA, CDR2 FQGTGA. V lost 5 bases and J lost 6; bases outside the gene matches: 5. This CDR3 is 15 amino acids long. This CDR3 reads CASSRRDRGPNEQFF. The CDR3 bases are TGTGCCAGCAGCCGCCGGGACAGGGGGCCCAATGAGCAGTTCTTC.

This clonotype was recorded at least ten times. The rearrangement uses TRBV27 and TRBJ1-6; D is unclear. Trimming removed 6 bases from V and 4 bases from J, with 10 bases in between. Germline-derived CDR1 and CDR2 are MNHEY and SMNVEV (reference sequence). This CDR3 comprises 14 residues. The chain's CDR3 is CASRLRDYNSPLHF. In nucleotides, the CDR3 is TGTGCCAGCAGGTTGAGAGATTATAATTCACCCCTCCACTTT.

The V and J genes are TRBV27 and TRBJ2-2; D gene uncertain. The ends were cut back, 6 bases at V and 0 bases at J, with 14 bases in the middle. This CDR3 contains 16 residues. CDR1 MNHEY and CDR2 SMNVEV come from the germline V gene (reference sequence). The CDR3 DNA is TGTGCCAGCAGCTGGGCAGGTCTCGCGAACACCGGGGAGCTGTTTTTT. It yields the protein CASSWAGLANTGELFF.

At least ten counts were recorded for this clonotype. This chain uses TRBV6-2 or TRBV6-3 with TRBJ2-7, with TRBD2 matching over 15 bases. With V trimmed by 5 bases and J by 6 bases, 5 bases remained unmatched. The CDR3 has 15 amino acids. Per the germline V gene, CDR1 is MNHEY and CDR2 is SVGEGT. CDR3 nucleotide sequence: TGTGCCAGCAGTCAAGGACTAGCGGGAGGGACCGAGCAGTACGTC. Its protein product is CASSQGLAGGTEQYV.

Only a few counts were recorded for this clonotype. The genes are TRBV30 and TRBJ2-1; TRBD2 aligns across 8 bases. The germline V gene encodes CDR1 GTSNPN and CDR2 SVGIG (reference sequence). The CDR3 has 14 residues. V trimming: 8 bases; J trimming: 4 bases; junction bases outside the gene matches: 10. CDR3 nucleotide sequence: TGTGCCATTTTAGCGGGGAAATCGTACAATGAGCAGTTCTTC. This encodes CAILAGKSYNEQFF.

Many counts were recorded for this clonotype. The chain couples TRBV7-9 to TRBJ2-4; the D gene is possibly TRBD2 (6 bases). Germline V gene data show CDR1 as SEHNR and CDR2 as FQNEAQ (reference sequence). The CDR3 runs 13 residues. Trimming took off 4 bases at V and 7 bases at J, with 11 bases between the two ends. The CDR3 sequence: CASSSRDSNIQYF. CDR3 nucleotides: TGTGCCAGCAGCTCCCGGGACTCTAACATTCAGTACTTC.

The CDR3 coding sequence is TGCAGTGCTTCCCCCAGTTGGACTAGCGACTACGAGCAGTACTTC. Translation: CSASPSWTSDYEQYF. The chain joins TRBV20-1 to TRBJ2-7; 9 bases match TRBD2. The V gene's germline CDR1 is DFQATT and CDR2 SNEGSKA (reference sequence). The V segment lost 5 bases and the J segment 3 bases; nucleotides outside the gene matches: 11. The CDR3 covers 15 residues.

This clonotype was counted between two and nine times. This chain uses TRBV29-1 with TRBJ2-7; 11 bases fit TRBD1. The CDR3 runs 15 residues. Germline V gene data show CDR1 as SQVTM and CDR2 as ANQGSEA. V lost 6 bases to trimming and J lost 3 bases; unmatched junction nucleotides: 10. CDR3 residues: CSVREAGTGGYEQYF. CDR3 nucleotide sequence: TGCAGCGTCAGGGAGGCCGGGACAGGGGGCTACGAGCAGTACTTC.

At least ten counts were recorded for this clonotype. The rearrangement uses TRBV4-2 and TRBJ2-1; D call uncertain. The CDR3 totals 16 residues. Trimming removed 0 bases from V and 8 bases from J, with 17 bases in between. Per the germline V gene, CDR1 is LGHNA and CDR2 is YNFKEQ. CDR3 nucleotide sequence: TGTGCCAGCAGCCAAGAGCCGGACCCGGCAACCCATGAGCAGTTCTTC. Protein product: CASSQEPDPATHEQFF.

Many counts were recorded for this clonotype. The chain links TRBV29-1 to TRBJ2-1; no reliable D call. This CDR3 has 13 amino acids. Trimming pared 6 bases from V and 5 bases from J, leaving 14 bases between. CDR1 SQVTM and CDR2 ANQGSEA come from the germline V gene. The CDR3 DNA follows: TGCAGCGTCGCGCTCCACCTGGACAATGAGCAGTTCTTC. This encodes CSVALHLDNEQFF.

The chain employs TRBV20-1 and TRBJ2-7, with TRBD1 matching over 7 bases. Per the germline V gene, CDR1 is DFQATT and CDR2 is SNEGSKA (reference sequence). V gave up 6 bases and J gave up 5 bases; unmatched junction bases: 7. This CDR3 spans 12 amino acids. CDR3 residues: CSAYTDRDEQYF. DNA of the CDR3: TGCAGTGCCTATACCGACAGGGACGAGCAGTACTTC.

This clonotype was counted many times. The rearrangement uses TRBV5-5 and TRBJ2-1; the match to TRBD2 covers 10 bases. This CDR3 has 15 residues. The germline gives CDR1 SGHKS, CDR2 YYEKEE (reference sequence). J was trimmed by 6 bases and V by 4 bases; bases with no gene match: 7. The CDR3 loop reads CASSHTSGTFNEQFF. Written as DNA, the CDR3 is TGTGCCAGCAGCCACACTAGCGGGACCTTCAATGAGCAGTTCTTC.

This clonotype was counted a few times. The chain links TRBV20-1 to TRBJ2-1; D perhaps matches TRBD2 (6 bases). The CDR3 covers 15 residues. Trimming took off 0 bases at V and 6 bases at J, with 15 bases between the two ends. Germline values: CDR1 DFQATT, CDR2 SNEGSKA (reference sequence). CDR3 in DNA: TGCAGTGCTAGAGATGTTTTGGAGGGGTTCAATGAGCAGTTCTTC. Translated, it gives CSARDVLEGFNEQFF.

This clonotype was recorded many times. The chain recombines TRBV27 with TRBJ2-7, with 8 bases that match TRBD2. V shed 10 bases, J shed 0 bases, and the junction held 5 bases outside the gene matches. CDR1 is MNHEY, CDR2 SMNVEV, per germline (reference sequence). The CDR3 totals 13 residues. CDR3 sequence: CATQGTSSYEQYF. The CDR3 DNA sequence: TGTGCCACCCAGGGGACTAGCTCCTACGAGCAGTACTTC.

This clonotype was seen a handful of times. At one of its ends the junction is not consistent with the germline gene, which may arise from a read error. The V gene is TRBV7-9, the J gene TRBJ2-1, with 8 bases aligning to TRBD2. Germline-derived CDR1 and CDR2 are SEHNR and FQNEAQ (reference sequence). There are 15 residues in the CDR3. The CDR3 region is CPSSPSGSSYNEQFF. CDR3 in DNA: TGTCCCAGCAGCCCGAGCGGGAGCTCCTACAATGAGCAGTTCTTC.

This clonotype was observed at least ten times. The genes are TRBV7-9 and TRBJ2-1, with D possibly being TRBD1 or TRBD2 (8 bases each). The germline gives CDR1 SEHNR, CDR2 FQNEAQ (reference sequence). The CDR3 runs to 12 residues. V lost 3 bases and J lost 15, with 15 bases in between. CDR3 residues: CASSFERGTGFF. The CDR3 nucleotides read TGTGCCAGCAGCTTCGAGCGGGGGACAGGGTTCTTC.

The CDR3 DNA sequence: TGTGCCAGTAGCCCTCCCTACAATGAGCAGTTCTTC. As protein: CASSPPYNEQFF. This chain uses TRBV19 with TRBJ2-1; D not certain. With 6 bases removed from V and 2 bases from J, the gap between germline ends came to 5 bases. CDR1 is LNHDA, CDR2 SQIVND, per germline (reference sequence). CDR3 length equals 12 residues.

This clonotype was detected many times. The chain employs TRBV20-1 and TRBJ1-1; D gene ambiguous. There are 12 residues in the CDR3. Germline CDR1 reads DFQATT; CDR2 reads SNEGSKA (reference sequence). Trimming removed 4 bases from V and 1 base from J, with 7 bases in between. CDR3 region: CSATRGNTEAFF. The CDR3, as DNA: TGCAGTGCTACCAGAGGGAACACTGAAGCTTTCTTT.

This clonotype showed up many times. The chain joins TRBV12-3 or TRBV12-4 to TRBJ1-3; no definite D call. V shed 10 bases and J shed 0 bases, with 13 bases lying between them. The CDR3 is 14 residues long. The CDR3 coding sequence is TGTGCCATCTCCGGACCGTTCTCTGGAAACACCATATATTTT. It translates to CAISGPFSGNTIYF.

This clonotype was counted many times. This chain connects TRBV6-6 to TRBJ1-1, with D perhaps matching TRBD1 (6 bases). Trimming removed 10 bases from V and 0 bases from J, with 15 bases in between. The CDR3 has 14 residues. Germline V gene sequence: CDR1 MNHNY, CDR2 SVGAGI (reference sequence). The CDR3 loop is CATTSRGMNTEAFF. For the CDR3, the DNA is TGTGCCACTACCTCCAGGGGTATGAACACTGAAGCTTTCTTT.